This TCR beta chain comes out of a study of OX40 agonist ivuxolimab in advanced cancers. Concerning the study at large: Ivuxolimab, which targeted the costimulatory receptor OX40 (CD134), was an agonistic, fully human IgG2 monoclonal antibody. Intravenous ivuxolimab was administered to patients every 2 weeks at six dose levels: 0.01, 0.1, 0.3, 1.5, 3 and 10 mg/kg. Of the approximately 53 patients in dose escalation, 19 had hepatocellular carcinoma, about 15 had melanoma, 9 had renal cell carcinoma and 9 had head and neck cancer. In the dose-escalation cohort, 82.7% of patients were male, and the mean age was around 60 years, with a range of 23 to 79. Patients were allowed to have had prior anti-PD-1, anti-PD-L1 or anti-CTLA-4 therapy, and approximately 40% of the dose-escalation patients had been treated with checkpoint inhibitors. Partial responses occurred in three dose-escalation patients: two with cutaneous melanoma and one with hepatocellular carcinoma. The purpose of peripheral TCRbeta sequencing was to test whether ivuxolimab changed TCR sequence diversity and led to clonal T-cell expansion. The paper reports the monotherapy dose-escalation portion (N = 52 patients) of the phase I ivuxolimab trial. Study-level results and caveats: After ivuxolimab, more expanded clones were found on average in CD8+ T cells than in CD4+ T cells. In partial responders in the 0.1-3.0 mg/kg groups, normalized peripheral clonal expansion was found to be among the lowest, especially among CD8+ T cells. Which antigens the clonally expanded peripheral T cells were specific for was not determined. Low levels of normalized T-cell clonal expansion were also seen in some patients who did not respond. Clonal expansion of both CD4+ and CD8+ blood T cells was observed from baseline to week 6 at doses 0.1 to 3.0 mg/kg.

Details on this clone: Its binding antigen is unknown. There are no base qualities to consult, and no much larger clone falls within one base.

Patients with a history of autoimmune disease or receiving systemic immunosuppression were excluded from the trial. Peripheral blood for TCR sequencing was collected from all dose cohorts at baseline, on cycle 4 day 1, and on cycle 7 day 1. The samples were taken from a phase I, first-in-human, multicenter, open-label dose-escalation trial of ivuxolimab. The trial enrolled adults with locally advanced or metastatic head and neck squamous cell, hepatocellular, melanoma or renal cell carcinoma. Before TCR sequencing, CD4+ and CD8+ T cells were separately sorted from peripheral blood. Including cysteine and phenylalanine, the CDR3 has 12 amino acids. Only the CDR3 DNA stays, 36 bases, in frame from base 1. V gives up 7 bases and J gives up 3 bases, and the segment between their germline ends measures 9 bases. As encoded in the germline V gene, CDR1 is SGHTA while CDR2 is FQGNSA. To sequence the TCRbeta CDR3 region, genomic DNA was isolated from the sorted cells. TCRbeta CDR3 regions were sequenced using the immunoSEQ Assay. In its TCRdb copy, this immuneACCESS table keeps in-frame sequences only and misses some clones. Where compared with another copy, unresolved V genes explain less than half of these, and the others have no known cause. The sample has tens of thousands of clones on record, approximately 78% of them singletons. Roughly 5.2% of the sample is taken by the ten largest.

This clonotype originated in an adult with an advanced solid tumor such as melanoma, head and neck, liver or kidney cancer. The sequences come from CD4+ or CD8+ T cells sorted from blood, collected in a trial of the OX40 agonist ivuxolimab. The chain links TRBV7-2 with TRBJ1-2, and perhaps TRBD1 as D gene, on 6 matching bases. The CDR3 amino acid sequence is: CASIGQYYGYTF. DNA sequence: TGTGCCAGCATAGGACAGTACTATGGCTACACCTTC.